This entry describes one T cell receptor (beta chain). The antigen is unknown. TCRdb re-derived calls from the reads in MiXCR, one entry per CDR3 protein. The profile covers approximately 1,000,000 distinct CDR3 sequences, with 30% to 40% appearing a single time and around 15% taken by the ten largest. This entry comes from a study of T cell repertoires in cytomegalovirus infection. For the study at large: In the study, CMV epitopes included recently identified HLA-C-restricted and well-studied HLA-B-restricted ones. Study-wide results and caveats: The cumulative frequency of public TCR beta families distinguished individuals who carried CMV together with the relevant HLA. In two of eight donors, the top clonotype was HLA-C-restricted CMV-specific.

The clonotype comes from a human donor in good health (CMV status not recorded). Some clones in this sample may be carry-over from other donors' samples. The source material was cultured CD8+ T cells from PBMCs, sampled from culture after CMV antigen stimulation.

The CDR3 is CASSLSPGETQYF. The CDR3, as DNA: TGTGCCAGCAGTTTATCCCCCGGGGAGACCCAGTACTTC. V and J are TRBV12-3 or TRBV12-4 and TRBJ2-5; D is unclear. V shed 2 bases and J shed 5 bases, with 9 bases lying between them. The CDR3 extends over 13 amino acids.